This is a list of T cell receptor beta chains from one sample in a study of T cells in Graves' hyperthyroidism and ophthalmopathy. A single record per CDR3 protein comes from TCRdb applying MiXCR to the multiplex PCR reads. The sample has approximately 420,000 distinct CDR3 sequences; roughly 13% are singletons. Sequencing was carried out using blood. These receptors all come from a woman under 30 with Graves' hyperthyroidism. CDR3s include the opening cysteine and the closing phenylalanine or tryptophan. Each record gives: D gene, J gene, V gene, clone size, CDR3 DNA, CDR3 protein. A D gene is named only where the DNA matches it firmly. Rows may omit the clone size; those that give it use once, few, many or a size class.

d_gene: .; j_gene: TRBJ1-1; v_gene: TRBV25-1; abundance: many; CDR3nt: TGTGCCAGCAGTGAATGGGACACTGAAGCTTTCTTT; CDR3aa: CASSEWDTEAFF
d_gene: TRBD2; j_gene: TRBJ2-1; v_gene: TRBV5-1; abundance: many; CDR3nt: TGCGCCAGCAGCTTGAATAGCGGGGGAAACAATGAGCAGTTCTTC; CDR3aa: CASSLNSGGNNEQFF
d_gene: .; j_gene: TRBJ1-1; v_gene: TRBV27; abundance: many; CDR3nt: TGTGCCAGCAGAGAAGGACAGATAGACACTGAAGCTTTCTTT; CDR3aa: CASREGQIDTEAFF
d_gene: .; j_gene: TRBJ1-5; v_gene: TRBV15; abundance: many; CDR3nt: TGTGCCACCAGCAGTGGCAATCAGCCCCAGCATTTT; CDR3aa: CATSSGNQPQHF
d_gene: TRBD2; j_gene: TRBJ2-7; v_gene: TRBV11-1; abundance: .; CDR3nt: TGTGCCAGCAGCTTCGACGGGGGGGTTTCCGAGCAGTACTTC; CDR3aa: CASSFDGGVSEQYF
d_gene: .; j_gene: TRBJ2-7; v_gene: TRBV11-2; abundance: many; CDR3nt: TGTGCCAGCAGCTTAGGTCCCAGGGGATTGGACGAGCAGTACTTC; CDR3aa: CASSLGPRGLDEQYF
d_gene: .; j_gene: TRBJ2-1; v_gene: TRBV6-1; abundance: few; CDR3nt: TGTGCCAGCAGGACAAGAGGCTACAATGAGCAGTTCTTC; CDR3aa: CASRTRGYNEQFF
d_gene: .; j_gene: TRBJ2-6; v_gene: TRBV12-3/TRBV12-4; abundance: .; CDR3nt: TGTGCCAGCAGTCCTCTCATCGCTGGGGCCAACGTCCTGACTTTC; CDR3aa: CASSPLIAGANVLTF
d_gene: .; j_gene: TRBJ1-2; v_gene: TRBV5-1; abundance: .; CDR3nt: TGCGCCAGCAGCTTGGAAACAGGGTATGGCTACACCTTC; CDR3aa: CASSLETGYGYTF
d_gene: TRBD1; j_gene: TRBJ1-5; v_gene: TRBV12-3/TRBV12-4; abundance: many; CDR3nt: TGTGCCAGCAGTCCTCACACAGGGGGTGTCCATCAGCCCCAGCATTTT; CDR3aa: CASSPHTGGVHQPQHF
d_gene: TRBD1; j_gene: TRBJ1-5; v_gene: TRBV20-1; abundance: .; CDR3nt: TGCAGTGCTACCGCCGGGACAGGGGTGGGTCAGCCCCAGCATTTT; CDR3aa: CSATAGTGVGQPQHF
d_gene: .; j_gene: TRBJ2-1; v_gene: TRBV6-2/TRBV6-3; abundance: many; CDR3nt: TGTGCCAGCAGTTATGTTGCGCAGGGGACACCTGAGCAGTTCTTC; CDR3aa: CASSYVAQGTPEQFF
d_gene: .; j_gene: TRBJ2-3; v_gene: TRBV12-3/TRBV12-4; abundance: many; CDR3nt: TGTGCCAGCAGTTTAGCGCCCCGTTCGGATACGCAGTATTTT; CDR3aa: CASSLAPRSDTQYF
d_gene: .; j_gene: TRBJ2-3; v_gene: TRBV19; abundance: .; CDR3nt: TGTGCCAGTAGTATAGATCGTTGGACAGATACGCAGTATTTT; CDR3aa: CASSIDRWTDTQYF
d_gene: TRBD2; j_gene: TRBJ2-2; v_gene: TRBV7-6; abundance: .; CDR3nt: TGTGCCAGCAGCCCACCGACTAGCGGGAAGGGCACCGGGGAGCTGTTTTTT; CDR3aa: CASSPPTSGKGTGELFF
d_gene: .; j_gene: TRBJ1-1; v_gene: TRBV12-3/TRBV12-4; abundance: many; CDR3nt: TGTGCCAGCAGTGGGCTCGCAAACACTGAAGCTTTCTTT; CDR3aa: CASSGLANTEAFF
d_gene: TRBD2; j_gene: TRBJ2-6; v_gene: TRBV20-1; abundance: few; CDR3nt: TGCAGTGCTAGAGAAGGGAGGGAAGCGGATGACTCTGGGGCCAACGTCCTGACTTTC; CDR3aa: CSAREGREADDSGANVLTF
d_gene: TRBD2; j_gene: TRBJ2-4; v_gene: TRBV5-4; abundance: .; CDR3nt: TGTGCCAGCAGCCCGAGCGGGAGTAGAAACATTCAGTACTTC; CDR3aa: CASSPSGSRNIQYF
d_gene: .; j_gene: TRBJ2-3; v_gene: TRBV11-2; abundance: few; CDR3nt: TGTGCCAGCAGCTTAGGACGGGAGCACGATACGCAGTATTTT; CDR3aa: CASSLGREHDTQYF
d_gene: .; j_gene: TRBJ2-5; v_gene: TRBV20-1; abundance: many; CDR3nt: TGCAGTGCTAGAGACTCAGCCGGGATGCCTCGGGAGACCCAGTACTTC; CDR3aa: CSARDSAGMPRETQYF
d_gene: TRBD1; j_gene: TRBJ1-2; v_gene: TRBV7-2; abundance: many; CDR3nt: TGTGCCAGCAGCTCCTCAGGGGGCCTTGGCTACACCTTC; CDR3aa: CASSSSGGLGYTF
d_gene: TRBD2; j_gene: TRBJ2-2; v_gene: TRBV19; abundance: few; CDR3nt: TGTGCCAGTAGTACCTCTCAGAGCGGACTAGCGGGAGGACGCACCGGGGAGCTGTTTTTT; CDR3aa: CASSTSQSGLAGGRTGELFF
d_gene: .; j_gene: TRBJ1-2; v_gene: TRBV3-1; abundance: many; CDR3nt: TGTGCCAGCAGCCGCGAACGGGCCTATGGCTACACCTTC; CDR3aa: CASSRERAYGYTF
d_gene: .; j_gene: TRBJ1-2; v_gene: TRBV5-1; abundance: many; CDR3nt: TGCGCCAGCAGCTTATTAGAGGCCAGGGCGATGGGGGGCTACACCTTC; CDR3aa: CASSLLEARAMGGYTF
d_gene: .; j_gene: TRBJ2-7; v_gene: TRBV6-1; abundance: many; CDR3nt: TGTGCCAGCAGTTACGGCGGGGCTGGCACCTACGAGCAGTACTTC; CDR3aa: CASSYGGAGTYEQYF
d_gene: TRBD2; j_gene: TRBJ2-3; v_gene: TRBV24-1; abundance: many; CDR3nt: TGTGCCACCGGGACTAGCGGGAGAACAGATACGCAGTATTTT; CDR3aa: CATGTSGRTDTQYF
d_gene: TRBD2; j_gene: TRBJ2-5; v_gene: TRBV4-1; abundance: many; CDR3nt: TGCGCCAGCAGCCAAGATAGAGCGGGAGGGCGGGAGACCCAGTACTTC; CDR3aa: CASSQDRAGGRETQYF
d_gene: .; j_gene: TRBJ2-4; v_gene: TRBV6-4; abundance: few; CDR3nt: TGTGCCAGCATTGCGCTAGCGACGGTCGGCCTAGCCAAAAACATTCAGTACTTC; CDR3aa: CASIALATVGLAKNIQYF
d_gene: TRBD1; j_gene: TRBJ1-5; v_gene: TRBV28; abundance: many; CDR3nt: TGTGCCAGCAGTCCCGGGACAGGGAATCAGCCCCAGCATTTT; CDR3aa: CASSPGTGNQPQHF
d_gene: .; j_gene: TRBJ1-1; v_gene: TRBV19; abundance: few; CDR3nt: TGTGCCAGTAGTATTCGCGACCCACAACCTGAAGCTTTCTTT; CDR3aa: CASSIRDPQPEAFF
d_gene: .; j_gene: TRBJ2-1; v_gene: TRBV7-2; abundance: many; CDR3nt: TGTGCCAGCAGCTTAGCAACACTCGGCCAGGCGGGTGAGCAGTTCTTC; CDR3aa: CASSLATLGQAGEQFF
d_gene: TRBD1; j_gene: TRBJ1-1; v_gene: TRBV7-2; abundance: .; CDR3nt: TGTGCCAGCAGCCCCATCGGACAGGCGAACACTGAAGCTTTCTTT; CDR3aa: CASSPIGQANTEAFF
d_gene: TRBD2; j_gene: TRBJ2-1; v_gene: TRBV30; abundance: few; CDR3nt: TGTGCCTCGTCGGGACTAGTCCCCAATGAGCAGTTCTTC; CDR3aa: CASSGLVPNEQFF
d_gene: TRBD1; j_gene: TRBJ1-5; v_gene: TRBV20-1; abundance: many; CDR3nt: TGCAGTGCTCCAGGGGGTTCTATCCAGCATTTT; CDR3aa: CSAPGGSIQHF
d_gene: .; j_gene: TRBJ1-1; v_gene: TRBV13; abundance: many; CDR3nt: TGTGCCAGCATGATGGTTAGGACTGAAGCTTTCTTT; CDR3aa: CASMMVRTEAFF
d_gene: .; j_gene: TRBJ1-5; v_gene: TRBV6-2/TRBV6-3; abundance: .; CDR3nt: TGTGCCAGCAGTTACCGGCGGGGGGGCAATAGCAATCAGCCCCAGCATTTT; CDR3aa: CASSYRRGGNSNQPQHF
d_gene: .; j_gene: TRBJ1-6; v_gene: TRBV9; abundance: few; CDR3nt: TGTGCCAGCAGCGTAGGAGGGTCCGGCAATTCACCCCTCCACTTT; CDR3aa: CASSVGGSGNSPLHF
d_gene: TRBD1; j_gene: TRBJ2-7; v_gene: TRBV18; abundance: many; CDR3nt: TGTGCCAGCTCACCACAGGGACAGCCCCGCTCCTACGAGCAGTACTTC; CDR3aa: CASSPQGQPRSYEQYF
d_gene: .; j_gene: TRBJ2-1; v_gene: TRBV7-3; abundance: many; CDR3nt: TGTGCCAGCAGCTTAGTTGGCGGGGAACCTTACAATGAGCAGTTCTTC; CDR3aa: CASSLVGGEPYNEQFF
d_gene: .; j_gene: TRBJ2-1; v_gene: TRBV18; abundance: many; CDR3nt: TGTGCCAGCTCACCAACCGGGACCCGGGGCGGTAACAATGAGCAGTTCTTC; CDR3aa: CASSPTGTRGGNNEQFF
d_gene: TRBD2; j_gene: TRBJ2-3; v_gene: TRBV6-5; abundance: many; CDR3nt: TGTGCCAGCAGTTACTCGCCGACTAGCCGCACAGATACGCAGTATTTT; CDR3aa: CASSYSPTSRTDTQYF
d_gene: .; j_gene: TRBJ1-5; v_gene: TRBV12-5; abundance: many; CDR3nt: TGTGCTAGTGGACACTTTCGACAGTATCAGCCCCAGCATTTT; CDR3aa: CASGHFRQYQPQHF
d_gene: .; j_gene: TRBJ1-3; v_gene: TRBV12-3/TRBV12-4; abundance: many; CDR3nt: TGTGCCAGCAGGTCGACCCCGGGCCACCCCTCTGGAAACACCATATATTTT; CDR3aa: CASRSTPGHPSGNTIYF
d_gene: .; j_gene: TRBJ1-1; v_gene: TRBV27; abundance: many; CDR3nt: TGTGCCAGCAGTTTAGCAGGCTACACTGAAGCTTTCTTT; CDR3aa: CASSLAGYTEAFF
d_gene: TRBD2; j_gene: TRBJ2-7; v_gene: TRBV5-6; abundance: .; CDR3nt: TGTGCCAGCAGCAAACGACTAGCGGGAGTATACGAGCAGTACTTC; CDR3aa: CASSKRLAGVYEQYF
d_gene: .; j_gene: TRBJ2-3; v_gene: TRBV6-1; abundance: many; CDR3nt: TGTGCCAGCAGCCCCCGGGACTTGATTTTCACAGATACGCAGTATTTT; CDR3aa: CASSPRDLIFTDTQYF
d_gene: .; j_gene: TRBJ2-1; v_gene: TRBV9; abundance: few; CDR3nt: TGTGCCAGCAGCGAGAGCGGGACAGCGGCAAATGAGCAGTTCTTC; CDR3aa: CASSESGTAANEQFF
d_gene: TRBD2; j_gene: TRBJ2-3; v_gene: TRBV7-9; abundance: few; CDR3nt: TGTGCCAGCAGCTTAGGAGATAGCGGGAGCACAGATACGCAGTATTTT; CDR3aa: CASSLGDSGSTDTQYF
d_gene: .; j_gene: TRBJ1-4; v_gene: TRBV27; abundance: .; CDR3nt: TGTGCCAGCAGTGCTGCAAAAACAACTAATGAAAAACTGTTTTTT; CDR3aa: CASSAAKTTNEKLFF
d_gene: .; j_gene: TRBJ1-1; v_gene: TRBV6-1; abundance: many; CDR3nt: TGTGCCAGCAGTGCCGGTCTTGGCCTGGGGAGCACTGAAGCTTTCTTT; CDR3aa: CASSAGLGLGSTEAFF
d_gene: TRBD1; j_gene: TRBJ2-3; v_gene: TRBV12-3/TRBV12-4; abundance: many; CDR3nt: TGTGCCAGCAGTCTATCCAGGGGGTGGTCTGCAGATACGCAGTATTTT; CDR3aa: CASSLSRGWSADTQYF
d_gene: .; j_gene: TRBJ2-4; v_gene: TRBV2; abundance: many; CDR3nt: TGTGCCAGCAGTGTTGCGACGGACCTTCTCGCCAAAAACATTCAGTACTTC; CDR3aa: CASSVATDLLAKNIQYF
d_gene: TRBD2; j_gene: TRBJ2-3; v_gene: TRBV15; abundance: .; CDR3nt: TGTGCCACCAGTCTAGGGGACTACAGCACAGATACGCAGTATTTT; CDR3aa: CATSLGDYSTDTQYF
d_gene: TRBD1; j_gene: TRBJ1-2; v_gene: TRBV6-1; abundance: many; CDR3nt: TGTGCCAGCAGTCAAAAGGGACAGTCCTATGGCTACACCTTC; CDR3aa: CASSQKGQSYGYTF
d_gene: TRBD2; j_gene: TRBJ2-3; v_gene: TRBV28; abundance: many; CDR3nt: TGTGCCAGCAGTTTAAGGCTAGCGGGCACAGATACGCAGTATTTT; CDR3aa: CASSLRLAGTDTQYF
d_gene: TRBD2; j_gene: TRBJ2-3; v_gene: TRBV4-1; abundance: .; CDR3nt: TGCGCCAGCAGCCAAAGGCCCCCCCTAGCGGGAGGATCTTGGACAGATACGCAGTATTTT; CDR3aa: CASSQRPPLAGGSWTDTQYF
d_gene: .; j_gene: TRBJ1-2; v_gene: TRBV7-3; abundance: .; CDR3nt: TGTGCCAGCAGCTTATCGGGGGGACCTGGCTACACCTTC; CDR3aa: CASSLSGGPGYTF